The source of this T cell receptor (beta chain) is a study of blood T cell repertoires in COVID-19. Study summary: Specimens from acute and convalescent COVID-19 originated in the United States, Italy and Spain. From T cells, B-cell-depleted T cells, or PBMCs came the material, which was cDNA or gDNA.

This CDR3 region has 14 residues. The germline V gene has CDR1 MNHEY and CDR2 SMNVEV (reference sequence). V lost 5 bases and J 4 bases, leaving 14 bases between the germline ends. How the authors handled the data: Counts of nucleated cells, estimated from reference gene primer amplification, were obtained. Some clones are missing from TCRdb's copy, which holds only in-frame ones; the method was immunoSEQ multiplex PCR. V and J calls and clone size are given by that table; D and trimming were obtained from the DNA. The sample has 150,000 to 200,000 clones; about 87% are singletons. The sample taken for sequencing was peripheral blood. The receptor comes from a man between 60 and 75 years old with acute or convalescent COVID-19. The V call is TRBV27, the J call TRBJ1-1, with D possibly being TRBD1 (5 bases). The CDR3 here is CASSLGLQGTEAFF. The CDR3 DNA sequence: TGTGCCAGCAGTCTGGGATTGCAGGGCACTGAAGCTTTCTTT.